These T cell receptor beta chains were read from a single sample in a study of blood T cell repertoires in COVID-19. Sequencing used immunoSEQ multiplex PCR; TCRdb keeps in-frame clones, though not all of them. The table lists 93,000 or so clones, 80% to 90% of them singletons. The sample was peripheral blood. The receptors here all came from a human donor in a cohort sampled during active COVID-19. The CDR3 runs from the conserved cysteine through the conserved F or W. D genes are given only for firm matches. Clone size is not always given. Where it is, it says once, few, many or a class for expanded clones.

>TRBD1|NA|TRBJ2-5|TRBV18
CASSHRQGWETQYF
TGTGCCAGCTCACATCGACAGGGTTGGGAGACCCAGTACTTC
>NA|few|TRBJ1-3|TRBV28
CASGSQGGNTGNTIYF
TGTGCCAGCGGCTCTCAGGGCGGTAATACTGGAAACACCATATATTTT
>NA|once|TRBJ2-2|TRBV6-2/TRBV6-3
CASSPQRTHTGELFF
TGTGCCAGCAGCCCACAGCGGACCCACACCGGGGAGCTGTTTTTT
>TRBD2|NA|TRBJ2-7|TRBV27
CASSLSLAGGSEQYF
TGTGCCAGCAGTTTATCTCTAGCGGGAGGAAGTGAGCAGTACTTC
>NA|NA|TRBJ1-5|TRBV28
CASRGSGLPQHF
TGTGCCAGCAGAGGTAGTGGGCTCCCCCAGCATTTT
>NA|NA|TRBJ2-3|TRBV29-1
CSAIGRGGNTDTQYF
TGCAGCGCGATAGGAAGGGGGGGGAACACAGATACGCAGTATTTT
>NA|few|TRBJ1-1|TRBV4-2
CASSRGNTEAFF
TGTGCCAGCAGCCGAGGGAACACTGAAGCTTTCTTT
>NA|NA|TRBJ1-2|TRBV25-1
CASSDSENYGYTF
TGTGCCAGCAGTGACAGCGAGAACTATGGCTACACCTTC
>NA|NA|TRBJ2-7|TRBV11-2
CASRPKSGRYEQYF
TGTGCCAGCAGACCGAAAAGCGGCCGCTACGAGCAGTACTTC
>NA|NA|TRBJ1-3|TRBV21-1
CASSKNRGPGNTIYF
TGTGCCAGCAGCAAAAACAGGGGACCTGGAAACACCATATATTTT
>NA|NA|TRBJ1-5|TRBV3-1/TRBV3-2
CASSRGGNNQPQHF
TGTGCCAGCAGCCGGGGGGGGAATAATCAGCCCCAGCATTTT